A single sample gave rise to the 8 T cell receptor beta chains below, sequenced in a study of cytomegalovirus exposure and HLA in healthy donors. Both 60 Vbeta primers and 13 Jbeta primers went into the PCR. The repertoire was sequenced with immunoSEQ multiplex PCR; TCRdb's copy has only in-frame clones and lacks some. The sample yields around 120,000 clones, about 72% seen once. Sequenced material: PBMCs. These receptor sequences come from a man between 25 and 39 years old in good health and CMV-seropositive.

This clone was seen a single time. The rearrangement links TRBV4-2 to TRBJ1-1, with 10 bases identical to TRBD1. The V gene's germline CDR1 is LGHNA and CDR2 YNFKEQ. The CDR3 length is 16 residues. J was trimmed by 5 bases and V by 1 base; bases with no gene match: 7. CDR3 residues: CASSQGMGQGRTEAFF. CDR3 nucleotides: TGTGCCAGCAGCCAAGGGATGGGACAGGGGAGGACTGAAGCTTTCTTT.

A few counts support this clone. This chain links TRBV9 with TRBJ1-1; 7 bases agree with TRBD1. The CDR3 runs 18 residues. J lost 7 bases, V lost 5 bases, and 23 bases had no gene match. Germline V lookup: CDR1 SGDLS, CDR2 YYNGEE. In DNA, the CDR3 is TGTGCCAGCAGAGGAGAACAGGGGAAAGGTATAAGCCTACTTGAAGCTTTCTTT. The encoded protein is CASRGEQGKGISLLEAFF.

V gene TRBV6-1 combines with J gene TRBJ2-5; the match to TRBD2 covers 10 bases. Germline values: CDR1 MNHNS, CDR2 SASEGT. V was pared by 1 base and J by 5 bases, with 7 bases of the junction left unmatched. The CDR3 is 16 amino acids. The CDR3 protein is CASSEVLAGVGETQYF. CDR3 DNA sequence: TGTGCCAGCAGTGAAGTGCTAGCGGGAGTCGGTGAGACCCAGTACTTC.

The rearrangement links TRBV18 to TRBJ2-2; D gene ambiguous. Per germline, CDR1 KGHSH and CDR2 LQKENI. This CDR3 is 12 amino acids long. V shed 3 bases and J shed 9 bases, with 8 bases lying between them. CDR3: CASSPSSRELFF. CDR3 DNA: TGTGCCAGCTCACCCTCGTCCCGGGAGCTGTTTTTT.

In this sample, this clone turned up a few times. The CDR3, as DNA: TGTGCCAGCAGCCCTCGACGGGGGAACACCATATATTTT. Its translation is CASSPRRGNTIYF. V gene TRBV7-9 combines with J gene TRBJ1-3; D perhaps matches TRBD1 (5 bases). Germline V gene data show CDR1 as SEHNR and CDR2 as FQNEAQ (reference sequence). The CDR3 runs 13 residues. Trimming removed 5 bases from V and 7 bases from J, with 12 bases in between.

The chain couples TRBV7-8 to TRBJ1-4, with a tentative D call TRBD1 (5 bases). Germline CDR1 and CDR2: SGHVS and FQNEAQ. The length of the CDR3 is 14 residues. Trimming shortened V by 5 bases and J by 8 bases, and 15 bases separated the two germline ends. The CDR3 nucleotides are TGTGCCAGCAGCCGCAGGGCGTTTCAGGAAAAACTGTTTTTT. Amino acid sequence: CASSRRAFQEKLFF.

The chain is built from TRBV5-1 and TRBJ2-5, with D possibly matching TRBD1 (6 bases). This CDR3 spans 15 amino acids. V lost 0 bases and J 4 bases, leaving 13 bases between the germline ends. The germline V gene has CDR1 SGHRS and CDR2 YFSETQ. CDR3 residues: CASSLGGGSGETQYF. CDR3 nucleotide sequence: TGCGCCAGCAGCTTGGGAGGGGGAAGTGGAGAGACCCAGTACTTC.

The V and J genes are TRBV4-1 and TRBJ1-6; 7 bases are a match to TRBD1. This CDR3 has 16 amino acids. The V gene's germline CDR1 is MGHRA and CDR2 YSYEKL. After removal of 3 bases from V and 0 bases from J, the junction contained 2 bases not matched to a gene. The CDR3, as DNA: TGCGCCAGCAGCCACGACAGGGCCTCCTATAATTCACCCCTCCACTTT. Translating gives CASSHDRASYNSPLHF.